This TCR beta chain was sequenced for a study of beta chain features in type 1 diabetes. Looking at the study overall: Examination spanned some 100 million sorted cells from all samples.

A few counts support this clone. As yet, its antigen is unknown. The CDR3 covers 13 residues. Germline-derived CDR1 and CDR2 are MGHRA and YSYEKL. The ends were cut back, 1 base at V and 2 bases at J, with 6 bases in the middle. Study-level findings and limits: In every one of the four CD4+ subsets, TCRB CDR3s were moderately but significantly shorter in Type 1 diabetes patients.

Sequencing targeted expressed TCRB transcripts, as all isolated RNA had been reverse transcribed. The protocol was immunoSEQ multiplex PCR, while the TCRdb copy is restricted to in-frame clones and leaves out a portion. This sample yields about 370,000 clones, of which roughly 9.8% are seen a single time; approximately 0.6% belongs to the top ten. Sequencing was carried out using central memory CD4+ T cells from blood. The clonotype comes from a man aged 25 to 45 with type 1 diabetes. J is TRBJ2-7 and V is TRBV4-1; D is unresolved. The CDR3 sequence: CASSQVRAYEQYF. The CDR3 DNA reads as TGCGCCAGCAGCCAAGTAAGGGCCTACGAGCAGTACTTC.